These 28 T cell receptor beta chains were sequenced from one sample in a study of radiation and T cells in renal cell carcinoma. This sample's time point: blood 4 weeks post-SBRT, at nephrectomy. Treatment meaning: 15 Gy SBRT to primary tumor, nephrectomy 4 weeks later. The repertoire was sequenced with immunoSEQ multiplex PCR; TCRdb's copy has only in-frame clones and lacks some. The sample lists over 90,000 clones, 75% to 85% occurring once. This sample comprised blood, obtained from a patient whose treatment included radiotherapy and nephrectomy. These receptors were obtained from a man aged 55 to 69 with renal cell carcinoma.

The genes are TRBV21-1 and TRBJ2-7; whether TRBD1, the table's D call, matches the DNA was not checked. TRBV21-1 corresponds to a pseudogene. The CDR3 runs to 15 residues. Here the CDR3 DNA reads TGTGCCAGCAGCAAAGCGCTGGGGCCCCACTACGAGCAGTACTTC. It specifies CASSKALGPHYEQYF.

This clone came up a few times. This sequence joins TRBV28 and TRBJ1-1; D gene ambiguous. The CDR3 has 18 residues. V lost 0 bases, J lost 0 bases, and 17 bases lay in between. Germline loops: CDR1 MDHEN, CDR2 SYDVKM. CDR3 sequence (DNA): TGTGCCAGCAGTTTATGGGCCGACCCGAGTTATATGAACACTGAAGCTTTCTTT. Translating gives CASSLWADPSYMNTEAFF.

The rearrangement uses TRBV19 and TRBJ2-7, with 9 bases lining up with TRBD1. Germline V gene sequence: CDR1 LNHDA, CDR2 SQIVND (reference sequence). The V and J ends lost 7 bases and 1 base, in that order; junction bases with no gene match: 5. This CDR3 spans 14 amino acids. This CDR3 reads CASTSTGGSYEQYF. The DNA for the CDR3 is TGTGCCAGTACCTCGACAGGGGGTTCCTACGAGCAGTACTTC.

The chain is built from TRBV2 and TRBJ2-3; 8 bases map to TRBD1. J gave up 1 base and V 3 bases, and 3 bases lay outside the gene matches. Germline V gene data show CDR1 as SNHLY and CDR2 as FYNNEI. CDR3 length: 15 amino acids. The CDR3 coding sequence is TGTGCCAGCAGTGACAGGGGGCTGCGCACAGATACGCAGTATTTT. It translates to CASSDRGLRTDTQYF. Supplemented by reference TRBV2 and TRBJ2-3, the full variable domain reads EPEVTQTPSHQVTQMGQEVILRCVPISNHLYFYWYRQILGQKVEFLVSFYNNEISEKSEIFDDQFSVERPDGSNFTLKIRSTKLEDSAMYFCASSDRGLRTDTQYFGPGTRLTVL.

In nucleotides, the CDR3 is TGTGCCAGCAGAGATAGGACAGGGGGGGGAGCTGAAGCTTTCTTT. It is translated as CASRDRTGGGAEAFF. The V call is TRBV2, the J call TRBJ1-1, with TRBD1 identical over 10 bases. Germline V CDR1 and CDR2: SNHLY, FYNNEI. This CDR3 has 15 residues. Trimming removed 6 bases from V and 6 bases from J; junction bases left unmatched: 10.

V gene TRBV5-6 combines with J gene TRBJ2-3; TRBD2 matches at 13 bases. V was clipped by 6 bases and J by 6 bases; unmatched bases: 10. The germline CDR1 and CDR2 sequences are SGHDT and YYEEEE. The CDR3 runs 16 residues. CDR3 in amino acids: CASTSLAGGPSDTQYF. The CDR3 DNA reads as TGTGCCAGCACCTCACTAGCGGGAGGGCCGTCGGATACGCAGTATTTT.

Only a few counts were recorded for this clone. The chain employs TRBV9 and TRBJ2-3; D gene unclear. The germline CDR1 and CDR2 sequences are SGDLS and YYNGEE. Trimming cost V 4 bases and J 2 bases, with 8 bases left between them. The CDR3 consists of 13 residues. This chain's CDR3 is CASSPVYTDTQYF. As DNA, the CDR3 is TGTGCCAGCAGCCCTGTCTACACAGATACGCAGTATTTT.

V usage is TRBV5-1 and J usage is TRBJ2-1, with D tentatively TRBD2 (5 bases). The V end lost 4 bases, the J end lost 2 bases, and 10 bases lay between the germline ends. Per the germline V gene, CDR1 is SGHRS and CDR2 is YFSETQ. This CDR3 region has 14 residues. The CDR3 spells CASSAILAYNEQFF. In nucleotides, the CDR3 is TGCGCCAGCAGCGCTATACTAGCCTACAATGAGCAGTTCTTC.

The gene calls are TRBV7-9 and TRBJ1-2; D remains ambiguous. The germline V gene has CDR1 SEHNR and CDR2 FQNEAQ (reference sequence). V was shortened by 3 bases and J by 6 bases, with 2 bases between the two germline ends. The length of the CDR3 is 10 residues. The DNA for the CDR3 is TGTGCCAGCAGCTTCCATGGCTACACCTTC. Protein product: CASSFHGYTF. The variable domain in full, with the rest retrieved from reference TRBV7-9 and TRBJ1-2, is DTGVSQNPRHKITKRGQNVTFRCDPISEHNRLYWYRQTLGQGPEFLTYFQNEAQLEKSRLLSDRFSAERPKGSFSTLEIQRTEQGDSAMYLCASSFHGYTFGSGTRLTVV.

CDR3 sequence: CASSPSNTGELFF. DNA for the CDR3: TGCGCCAGCAGCCCCTCGAACACCGGGGAGCTGTTTTTT. This chain joins TRBV5-1 and TRBJ2-2; no clear D. The CDR3 loop spans 13 amino acids. The V and J ends lost 4 bases and 0 bases respectively, with 4 bases between them. Germline V gene lookup returns CDR1 SGHRS and CDR2 YFSETQ. Supplemented by reference TRBV5-1 and TRBJ2-2, the full variable domain reads KAGVTQTPRYLIKTRGQQVTLSCSPISGHRSVSWYQQTPGQGLQFLFEYFSETQRNKGNFPGRFSGRQFSNSRSEMNVSTLELGDSALYLCASSPSNTGELFFGEGSRLTVL.

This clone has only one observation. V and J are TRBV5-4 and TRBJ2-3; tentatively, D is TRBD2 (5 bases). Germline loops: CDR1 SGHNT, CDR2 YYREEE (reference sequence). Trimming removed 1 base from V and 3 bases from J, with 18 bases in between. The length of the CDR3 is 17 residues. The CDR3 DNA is TGTGCCAGCAGCTTGATCCGTACGGGATTAAGGACAGATACGCAGTATTTT. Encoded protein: CASSLIRTGLRTDTQYF.

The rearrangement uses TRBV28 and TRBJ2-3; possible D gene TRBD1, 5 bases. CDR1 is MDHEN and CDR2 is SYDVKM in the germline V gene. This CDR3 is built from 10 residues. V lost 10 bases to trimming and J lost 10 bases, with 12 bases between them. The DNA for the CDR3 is TGTGCCACCCTAGGGGCAGCGCAGTATTTT. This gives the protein CATLGAAQYF.

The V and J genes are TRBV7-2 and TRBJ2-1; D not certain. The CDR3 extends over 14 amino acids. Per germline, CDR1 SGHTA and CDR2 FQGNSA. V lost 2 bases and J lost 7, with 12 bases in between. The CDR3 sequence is CASSLTLVQNEQFF. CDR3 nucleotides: TGTGCCAGCAGCTTAACCCTAGTTCAGAATGAGCAGTTCTTC. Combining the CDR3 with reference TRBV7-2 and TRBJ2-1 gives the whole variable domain GAGVSQSPSNKVTEKGKDVELRCDPISGHTALYWYRQSLGQGLEFLIYFQGNSAPDKSGLPSDRFSAERTGGSVSTLTIQRTQQEDSAVYLCASSLTLVQNEQFFGPGTRLTVL.

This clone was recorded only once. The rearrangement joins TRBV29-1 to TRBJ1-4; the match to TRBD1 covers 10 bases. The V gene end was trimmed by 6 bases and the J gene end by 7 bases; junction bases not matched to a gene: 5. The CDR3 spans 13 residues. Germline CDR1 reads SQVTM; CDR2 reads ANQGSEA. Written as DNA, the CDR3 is TGCAGCGTCGGACAGGGGGATCTTGAAAAACTGTTTTTT. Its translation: CSVGQGDLEKLFF.

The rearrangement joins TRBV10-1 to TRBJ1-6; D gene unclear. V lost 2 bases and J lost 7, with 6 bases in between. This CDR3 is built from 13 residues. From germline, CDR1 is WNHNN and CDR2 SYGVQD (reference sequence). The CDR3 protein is CASSEQENSPLHF. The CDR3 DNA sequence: TGCGCCAGCAGTGAGCAGGAGAATTCACCCCTCCACTTT.

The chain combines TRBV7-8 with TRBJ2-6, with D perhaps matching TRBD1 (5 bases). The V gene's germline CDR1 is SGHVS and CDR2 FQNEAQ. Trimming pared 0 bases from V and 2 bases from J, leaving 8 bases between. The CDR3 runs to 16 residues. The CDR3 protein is CASSLATGAGANVLTF. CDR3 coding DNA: TGTGCCAGCAGCTTAGCCACAGGTGCTGGGGCCAACGTCCTGACTTTC. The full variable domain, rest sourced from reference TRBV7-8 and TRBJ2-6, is GAGVSQSPRYKVAKRGQDVALRCDPISGHVSLFWYQQALGQGPEFLTYFQNEAQLDKSGLPSDRFFAERPEGSVSTLKIQRTQQEDSAVYLCASSLATGAGANVLTFGAGSRLTVL.

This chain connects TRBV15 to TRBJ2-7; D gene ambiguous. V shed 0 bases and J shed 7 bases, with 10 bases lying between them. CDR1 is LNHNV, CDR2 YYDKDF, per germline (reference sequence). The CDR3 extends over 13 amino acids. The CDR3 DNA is TGTGCCACCAGCAGAGACCACACGTGGGAGCAGTACTTC. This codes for CATSRDHTWEQYF.

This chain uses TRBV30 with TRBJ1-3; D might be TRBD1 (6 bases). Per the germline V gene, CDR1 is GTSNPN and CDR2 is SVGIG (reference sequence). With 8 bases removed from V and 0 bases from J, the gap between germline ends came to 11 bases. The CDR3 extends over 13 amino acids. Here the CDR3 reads CARTATSGNTIYF. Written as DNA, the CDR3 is TGTGCCCGGACAGCCACCTCTGGAAACACCATATATTTT.

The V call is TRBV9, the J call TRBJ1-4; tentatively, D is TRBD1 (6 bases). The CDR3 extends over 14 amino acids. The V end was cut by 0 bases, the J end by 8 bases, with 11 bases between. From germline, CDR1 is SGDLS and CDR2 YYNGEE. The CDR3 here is CASSVGGGREKLFF. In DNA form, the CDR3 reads TGTGCCAGCAGCGTAGGAGGGGGACGGGAAAAACTGTTTTTT.

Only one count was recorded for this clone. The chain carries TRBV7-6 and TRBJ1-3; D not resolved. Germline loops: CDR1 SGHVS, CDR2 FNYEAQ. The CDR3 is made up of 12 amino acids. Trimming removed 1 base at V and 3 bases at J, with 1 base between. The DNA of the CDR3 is TGTGCCAGCAGCTTAGATGGAAACACCATATATTTT. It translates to CASSLDGNTIYF.

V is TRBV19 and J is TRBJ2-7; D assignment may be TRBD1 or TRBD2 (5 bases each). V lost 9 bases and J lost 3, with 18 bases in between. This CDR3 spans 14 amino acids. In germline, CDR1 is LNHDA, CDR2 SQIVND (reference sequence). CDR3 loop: CASSLPGPNYEQYF. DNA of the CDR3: TGTGCCAGCTCTTTACCGGGACCGAACTACGAGCAGTACTTC.

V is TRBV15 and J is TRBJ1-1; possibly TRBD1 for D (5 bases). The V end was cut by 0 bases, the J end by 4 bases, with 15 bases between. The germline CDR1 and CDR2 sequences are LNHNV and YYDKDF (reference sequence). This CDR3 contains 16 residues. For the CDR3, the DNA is TGTGCCACCAGCAGAGATTTAGCAGGGCCGGGCACTGAAGCTTTCTTT. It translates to CATSRDLAGPGTEAFF.

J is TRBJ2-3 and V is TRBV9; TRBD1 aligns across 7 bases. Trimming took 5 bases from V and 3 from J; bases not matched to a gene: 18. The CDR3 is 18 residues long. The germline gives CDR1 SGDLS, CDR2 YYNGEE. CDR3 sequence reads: CASSPLRGGGGLTDTQYF. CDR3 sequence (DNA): TGTGCCAGCAGTCCTCTACGAGGGGGCGGAGGATTGACAGATACGCAGTATTTT.

This CDR3 is CASSPRTGGRGSPLHF. The CDR3 DNA follows: TGTGCCAGCAGTCCCCGGACAGGGGGTAGAGGTTCACCCCTCCACTTT. V is TRBV28 and J is TRBJ1-6; 10 nucleotides agree with TRBD1. The CDR3 covers 16 residues. The J segment lost 9 bases and the V segment lost 5 bases, leaving 10 bases of the junction unmatched. CDR1 and CDR2 (germline): MDHEN, SYDVKM.

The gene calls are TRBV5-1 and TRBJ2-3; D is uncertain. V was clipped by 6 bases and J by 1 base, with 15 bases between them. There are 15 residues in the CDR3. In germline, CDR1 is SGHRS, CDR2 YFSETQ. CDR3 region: CASTVVSIGTDTQYF. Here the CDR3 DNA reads TGCGCCAGCACTGTTGTTTCTATTGGCACAGATACGCAGTATTTT.

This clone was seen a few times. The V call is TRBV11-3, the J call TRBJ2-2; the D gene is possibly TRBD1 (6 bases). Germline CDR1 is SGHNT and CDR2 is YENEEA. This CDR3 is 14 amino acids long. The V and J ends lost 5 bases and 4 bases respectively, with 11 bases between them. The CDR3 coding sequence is TGTGCCAGCAGCCGGACAGATTCCACCGGGGAGCTGTTTTTT. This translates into CASSRTDSTGELFF.

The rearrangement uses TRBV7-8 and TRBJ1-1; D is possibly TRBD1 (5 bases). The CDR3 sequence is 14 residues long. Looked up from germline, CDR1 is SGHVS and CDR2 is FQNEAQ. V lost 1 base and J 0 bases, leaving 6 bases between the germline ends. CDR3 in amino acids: CASSLGGVNTEAFF. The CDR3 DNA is TGTGCCAGCAGCTTAGGGGGCGTGAACACTGAAGCTTTCTTT. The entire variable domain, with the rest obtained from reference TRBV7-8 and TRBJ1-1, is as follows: GAGVSQSPRYKVAKRGQDVALRCDPISGHVSLFWYQQALGQGPEFLTYFQNEAQLDKSGLPSDRFFAERPEGSVSTLKIQRTQQEDSAVYLCASSLGGVNTEAFFGQGTRLTVV.

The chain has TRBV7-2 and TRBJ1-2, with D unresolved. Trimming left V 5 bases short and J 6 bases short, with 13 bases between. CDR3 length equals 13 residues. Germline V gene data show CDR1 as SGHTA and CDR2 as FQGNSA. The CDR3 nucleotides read TGTGCCAGCAGCAACTATTTCGGGAATGGCTACACCTTC. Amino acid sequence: CASSNYFGNGYTF.